This note documents a single TCR beta chain sequence. Its matching antigen is unknown. Germline-derived CDR1 and CDR2 are MNHEY and SMNVEV (reference sequence). The CDR3 covers 13 residues. V lost 2 bases, J lost 4 bases, and 9 bases lay in between. Healthy donors of bone marrow made up the group. This entry is derived from a study of cytomegalovirus exposure and HLA in healthy donors. Study as a whole: Early released data comprised around 80 million unique TCRs from HLA-typed donors. Whole-study findings and limits: According to an earlier analysis, most TCR beta V segments yielded productive rearrangements about 87% or about 30% of the time. Later genetic work tied a missense DCLRE1C variant to beta-chain V and J trimming.

Researchers ran the PCR with 60 Vbeta and 13 Jbeta primers. Produced via immunoSEQ multiplex PCR; TCRdb's table is partial and in-frame only. This table holds some 160,000 clones, 77% found once. The V gene is TRBV27, the J gene TRBJ2-7; D is perhaps TRBD1 (5 bases). Sequencing was carried out using PBMCs. The receptor's source is a woman in her thirties in good health and CMV-seronegative. Here the CDR3 reads CASSLADSYEQYF. The CDR3 DNA is TGTGCCAGCAGTTTAGCAGACAGTTACGAGCAGTACTTC.